This TCR beta chain was sequenced during a study of T-cell memory formation after mild COVID-19. A few counts support this clonotype. TCRdb called the 5' RACE reads again in MiXCR, with one record for every CDR3 protein. The table lists approximately 560,000 distinct CDR3 sequences, 17% of them singletons. Looked up from germline, CDR1 is SGHAT and CDR2 is FQNNGV. V lost 1 base to trimming and J lost 5 bases; unmatched junction nucleotides: 4. The CDR3 contains 15 residues. The genes are TRBV11-2 and TRBJ1-4, with TRBD1 matching 7 bases. The receptor's source is an adult woman who had mild COVID-19 (a few samples of this study predate the infection). Cell type and time point are not known. Material for sequencing was PBMCs or a T cell subset sorted from them (not recorded which). CDR3 nucleotides: TGTGCCAGCAGCTTAGCACAGGGGTGGAATGAAAAACTGTTTTTT. It translates to CASSLAQGWNEKLFF.